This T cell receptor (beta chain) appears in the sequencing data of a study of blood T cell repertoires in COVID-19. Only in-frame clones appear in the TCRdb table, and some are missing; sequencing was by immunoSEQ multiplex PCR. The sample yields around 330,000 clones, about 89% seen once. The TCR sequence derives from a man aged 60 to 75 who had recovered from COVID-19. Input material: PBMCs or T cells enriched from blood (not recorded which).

The CDR3 loop is CASTSTGMNTEAFF. CDR3 bases: TGTGCCAGCACGTCGACAGGGATGAACACTGAAGCTTTCTTT. The chain joins TRBV7-9 to TRBJ1-1, with TRBD1 identical over 7 bases. Germline CDR1 reads SEHNR; CDR2 reads FQNEAQ (reference sequence). The junction had 5 bases not matched to a gene; V was cut back by 7 bases and J by 0 bases. The CDR3 is 14 amino acids.